This T cell receptor beta chain is drawn from a study of control samples from healthy donors and cancer patients. CDR1 is SGHNT and CDR2 is YYREEE in the germline V gene (reference sequence). There are 13 residues in the CDR3. Between the trimmed V and J ends, which lost 4 bases and 1 base, there was a span of 6 bases. Clones were sequenced by immunoSEQ multiplex PCR, and TCRdb holds only the in-frame ones, with some missing. The sample contains about 160,000 clones, roughly nine tenths of which appear only once. J is TRBJ1-3 and V is TRBV5-4; no clear D gene. Sequenced material: blood. The source is a woman between 25 and 40 years old in good health. The CDR3: CASSPRSGNTIYF. The CDR3 DNA is TGTGCCAGCAGCCCGCGATCTGGAAACACCATATATTTT.